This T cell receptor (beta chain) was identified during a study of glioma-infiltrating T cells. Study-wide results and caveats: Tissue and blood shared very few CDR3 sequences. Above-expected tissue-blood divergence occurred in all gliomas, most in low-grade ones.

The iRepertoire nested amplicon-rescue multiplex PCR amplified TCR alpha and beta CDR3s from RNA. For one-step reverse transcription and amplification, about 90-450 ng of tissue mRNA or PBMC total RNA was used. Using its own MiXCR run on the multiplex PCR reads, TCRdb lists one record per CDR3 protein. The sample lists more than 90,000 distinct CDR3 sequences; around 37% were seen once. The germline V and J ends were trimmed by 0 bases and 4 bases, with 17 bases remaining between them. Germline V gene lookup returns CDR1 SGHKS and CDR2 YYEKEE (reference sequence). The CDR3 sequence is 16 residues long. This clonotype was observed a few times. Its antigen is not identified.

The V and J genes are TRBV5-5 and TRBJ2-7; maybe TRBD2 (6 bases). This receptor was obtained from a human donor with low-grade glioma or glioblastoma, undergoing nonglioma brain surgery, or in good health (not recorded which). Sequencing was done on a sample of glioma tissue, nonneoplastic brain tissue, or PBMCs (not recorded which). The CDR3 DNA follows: TGTGCCAGCAGCTTGGCCCCCAGGAGGGGTCCGTACGAGCAGTACTTC. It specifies CASSLAPRRGPYEQYF.